This T cell receptor (beta chain) derives from a study of CD8+CD57+ T cells in acquired aplastic anemia. Study in general: Average DNA yield from sorted CD4+ and CD8+ cells was roughly 3.1 ug. There were 11 million or so reads, on average, for CD4+ cells from healthy donors. Study-wide results and caveats: Significant differences in CD8+ Simpson's diversity were not observed between patients and controls. Fewer than 35 sequences, all CD8+ CDR3, were shared between patients and controls.

This clonotype appeared once. Its cognate antigen is unknown. For CDR3 and TCR beta VDJ profiling, genomic DNA was the template used. MiXCR was run by TCRdb on the reads, yielding one entry per CDR3 protein. The sample gives 350,000 to 450,000 distinct CDR3 sequences, 55% to 70% of which show up once; 3% to 4.5% is in the top ten. The sample comprised sorted CD4+, CD8+, or CD8+CD57+ T cells (not recorded which) from PBMCs. The sequence was obtained from a human donor in good health, serving as a control.

As DNA, the CDR3 is TGTGCCAGCAGCTTAGAGAAGGGGGCTGTGGACACCATATATTTT. As protein: CASSLEKGAVDTIYF. This sequence joins TRBV9 and TRBJ1-3; 7 positions agree with TRBD1. The V and J ends lost 4 bases and 8 bases, in that order; junction bases with no gene match: 12. This CDR3 has 15 amino acids. Germline CDR1 and CDR2: SGDLS and YYNGEE.